Reported below is one T cell receptor (beta chain). No antigen is known for it. The data were taken from a study of shared clonotypes between healthy human individuals. Study-level points and caveats: Non-shared clonotypes were found to have lower generation probabilities than the clonotypes that were shared by all four of the sorted-subset donors.

CDR1 and CDR2 from the germline V gene are SGHTA and FQGTGA. V was cut by 5 bases and J by 7 bases, with 18 bases left in between. CDR3 size: 15 residues. Terminally differentiated effector memory CD45RA+ cells were excluded by CCR7 positive selection of CD45RO-negative cells. TCRdb's table, derived via immunoSEQ multiplex PCR, lists solely in-frame clones and lacks some. Here the sample spans about 2.1 million clones, around 95% being singletons. This clonotype was sampled from a man aged 18-30 years in good health. Some clones in this sample may be carry-over from other donors' samples. The sequenced sample consisted of naive CD8+ T cells from PBMCs. The chain uses TRBV7-3 and TRBJ1-3; the D is unclear. This CDR3 is CASSPGPSLDNTIYF. DNA for the CDR3: TGTGCCAGCAGCCCTGGGCCTTCGTTGGACAACACCATATATTTT. The full variable domain, rest sourced from reference TRBV7-3 and TRBJ1-3, is GAGVSQTPSNKVTEKGKYVELRCDPISGHTALYWYRQSLGQGPEFLIYFQGTGAADDSGLPNDRFFAVRPEGSVSTLKIQRTERGDSAVYLCASSPGPSLDNTIYFGEGSWLTVV.